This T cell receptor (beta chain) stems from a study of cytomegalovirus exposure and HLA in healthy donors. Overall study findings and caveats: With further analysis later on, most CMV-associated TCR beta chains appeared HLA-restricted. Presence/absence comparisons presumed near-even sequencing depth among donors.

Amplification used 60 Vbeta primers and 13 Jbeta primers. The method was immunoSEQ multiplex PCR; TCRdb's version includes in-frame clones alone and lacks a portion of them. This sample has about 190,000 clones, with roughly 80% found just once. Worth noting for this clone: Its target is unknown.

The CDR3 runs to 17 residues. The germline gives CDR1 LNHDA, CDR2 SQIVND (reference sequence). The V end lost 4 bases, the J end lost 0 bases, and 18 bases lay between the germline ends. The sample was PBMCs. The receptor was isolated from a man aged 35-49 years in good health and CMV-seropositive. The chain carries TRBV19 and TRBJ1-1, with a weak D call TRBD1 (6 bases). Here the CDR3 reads CASSTQDRFPVNTEAFF. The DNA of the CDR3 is TGTGCCAGTAGTACCCAGGACAGATTCCCGGTGAACACTGAAGCTTTCTTT.